These T cell receptor beta chains were read from a single sample in a study of blood T cell repertoires in COVID-19. The table came from immunoSEQ multiplex PCR; TCRdb's copy has only in-frame clones and leaves some out. The sample shows over 200,000 clones, roughly 88% of them seen only once. The source material was PBMCs or T cells enriched from blood (not recorded which). All receptors derive from a woman in her thirties or forties with acute COVID-19. Both conserved end residues are part of each CDR3. The D gene is left open where the match is weak. Some rows have no size entry. The others give once, few or many, or a class for an expanded clone.

J	size	V	D	DNA	CDR3
TRBJ2-3	-	TRBV3-1/TRBV3-2	TRBD1	TGTGCCAGCAGCCCGGGACAGGCCAGCGCAGATACGCAGTATTTT	CASSPGQASADTQYF
TRBJ2-3	-	TRBV11-2	TRBD2	TGTGCCAGCAGCTCAGGACTAGCGGGGGTCACAGATACGCAGTATTTT	CASSSGLAGVTDTQYF
TRBJ1-1	-	TRBV12-3/TRBV12-4	-	TGTGCCAGCAAACGTCCGTCGGGCACTGAAGCTTTCTTT	CASKRPSGTEAFF
TRBJ1-1	-	TRBV29-1	-	TGCAGCGTTGAAGGGCAGGGTAATGAAGCTTTCTTT	CSVEGQGNEAFF
TRBJ1-1	-	TRBV11-2	TRBD1	TGTGCCAGCAGCTACGTACGCGGACAGGGGGCTAGCACTGAAGCTTTCTTT	CASSYVRGQGASTEAFF
TRBJ2-1	-	TRBV7-9	TRBD2	TGTGCCAGCAGCCGCCTCCCTTCGGGGGGCAATGAGCAGTTCTTC	CASSRLPSGGNEQFF
TRBJ2-4	-	TRBV19	-	TGTGCCGTGGCGACACAGGTAGCCAAAAACATTCAGTACTTC	CAVATQVAKNIQYF
TRBJ1-1	-	TRBV5-4	TRBD1	TGTGCCAGCGGACGGACAGGGGGTACGAACACTGAAGCTTTCTTT	CASGRTGGTNTEAFF
TRBJ2-7	once	TRBV30	-	TGTGCCTGGAGTTTGAGCTCCTACGAGCAGTACTTC	CAWSLSSYEQYF
TRBJ1-4	-	TRBV11-3	TRBD1	TGTGCCAGCAGCTTCGAGGGGACAGGGGTTGAAAAACTGTTTTTT	CASSFEGTGVEKLFF
TRBJ1-2	-	TRBV20-1	TRBD1	TGCAGTGCTAGTCCGCCGGACAGGGGTGACTATGGCTACACCTTC	CSASPPDRGDYGYTF
TRBJ2-5	-	TRBV7-2	TRBD2	TGTGCCAGCAGCGAAGGACTAGCGGGGTACGAGACCCAGTACTTC	CASSEGLAGYETQYF
TRBJ2-5	-	TRBV19	-	TGTGCCAGTAGTACGAGGGTAGAGGAGACCCAGTACTTC	CASSTRVEETQYF
TRBJ2-7	-	TRBV7-2	-	TGTGCCAGCAGCTTAAGGGGCCAGGCCCCGGGCGACGAGCAGTACTTC	CASSLRGQAPGDEQYF
TRBJ2-1	-	TRBV30	TRBD1	TGTGCCTGGAGTGTAGGAGGGCAGGGGGCTTACAATGAGCAGTTCTTC	CAWSVGGQGAYNEQFF
TRBJ1-5	-	TRBV5-4	-	TGTGCCAGCAGCAGAGGCCCACCGGGGAATCAGCCCCAGCATTTT	CASSRGPPGNQPQHF
TRBJ1-1	-	TRBV21-1	-	TGTGCCAGCAGTCACAGGGGAAACACTGAAGCTTTCTTT	CASSHRGNTEAFF
TRBJ1-4	-	TRBV9	TRBD1	TGTGCCAGCAACAGGGGTAGGGGTGCAACTAATGAAAAACTGTTTTTT	CASNRGRGATNEKLFF
TRBJ1-1	-	TRBV2	-	TGTGCCAGCAGCCCCTATACCAGGATGACTGAAGCTTTCTTT	CASSPYTRMTEAFF
TRBJ1-1	-	TRBV11-2	-	TGTGCCAGCAGCTTAGATCGGGGGGCTGAAGCTTTCTTT	CASSLDRGAEAFF
TRBJ1-4	few	TRBV15	-	TGTGCCACCAGCAGAGATAAGGCAGGGGATGAAAAACTGTTTTTT	CATSRDKAGDEKLFF
TRBJ1-1	-	TRBV3-1/TRBV3-2	-	TGTGCCAGCAGCCAAGATCGGAGCGCTGAAGCTTTCTTT	CASSQDRSAEAFF
TRBJ1-5	-	TRBV7-9	TRBD1	TGTGCCAGCAGCCAGACAGGGGGCTTCGGTCAGCCCCAGCATTTT	CASSQTGGFGQPQHF
TRBJ1-2	-	TRBV6-5	TRBD1	TGTGCCAGCATTCTTACAGGGGGGGCTGGCTACACCTTC	CASILTGGAGYTF
TRBJ2-3	-	TRBV5-4	-	TGTGCCAGCAGCGCCGGGTGGGCAGATACGCAGTATTTT	CASSAGWADTQYF
TRBJ2-2	-	TRBV7-9	-	TGTGCCAGCAGCTTAGGCTACGGGGAGCTGTTTTTT	CASSLGYGELFF
TRBJ2-2	-	TRBV5-1	TRBD1	TGCGCCAGCACCCGGGACAGGGGTGACACCGGGGAGCTGTTTTTT	CASTRDRGDTGELFF
TRBJ1-2	-	TRBV4-3	-	TGCGCCAGCAGCCTCTCCCCGGGATTCCTAACGGGTGGCTACACCTTC	CASSLSPGFLTGGYTF
TRBJ2-5	-	TRBV7-8	TRBD2	TGTGCCAGCAGCCCCTACCTTAGCGGGGGGGCGTTCGGAGAGACCCAGTACTTC	CASSPYLSGGAFGETQYF
TRBJ2-2	-	TRBV2	-	TGTGCCAGCAGTGACCAGGGCCCGAACACCGGGGAGCTGTTTTTT	CASSDQGPNTGELFF
TRBJ2-1	-	TRBV4-1	-	TGCGCCAGCAGCCAAGAACCAGGTAGCTCCTACAATGAGCAGTTCTTC	CASSQEPGSSYNEQFF
TRBJ1-5	-	TRBV4-1	-	TGCGCCAGCAGCAACAGCGGGAGCAATCAGCCCCAGCATTTT	CASSNSGSNQPQHF
TRBJ1-2	-	TRBV27	-	TGTGCCAGCAGTTTGGGGGGGGGATTATATGGCTACACCTTC	CASSLGGGLYGYTF
TRBJ1-3	once	TRBV15	TRBD1	TGTGCCACCAGCAGGGACAGGGGTCTTGGAAACACCATATATTTT	CATSRDRGLGNTIYF
TRBJ1-1	-	TRBV7-6	-	TGTGCCAGCAGTTCGCAAACAGGGACTGAAGCTTTCTTT	CASSSQTGTEAFF
TRBJ2-6	few	TRBV7-2	-	TGTGCCAGCAGCTCTAGTGGGGGCACTGGGGCCAACGTCCTGACTTTC	CASSSSGGTGANVLTF
TRBJ1-3	-	TRBV6-1	TRBD1	TGTGCCAGCAGTGAAGGTGCGGGACAGGGGATTGGAAACACCATATATTTT	CASSEGAGQGIGNTIYF
TRBJ2-1	-	TRBV9	-	TGTGCCAGCAGTGTCAGACTGGTAGACAATGAGCAGTTCTTC	CASSVRLVDNEQFF
TRBJ1-3	few	TRBV7-9	-	TGTGCCAGCAGCTTAATAGTAAACACCATATATTTT	CASSLIVNTIYF
TRBJ2-7	-	TRBV18	-	TGTGCCAGCTCACCAGCTCGTGGGGCGAGACACGAGCAGTACTTC	CASSPARGARHEQYF
TRBJ1-2	-	TRBV27	-	TGTGCCAGCAGTTATATGGGTCCAGGGGCGGATAACTATGGCTACACCTTC	CASSYMGPGADNYGYTF
TRBJ2-7	-	TRBV6-5	-	TGTGCCAGCAGTTACTCGCGGCAGCCTTCCTACGAGCAGTACTTC	CASSYSRQPSYEQYF
TRBJ2-2	-	TRBV5-1	-	TGCGCCAGCAGTTCCCGGCCGGGTACCGGGGAGCTGTTTTTT	CASSSRPGTGELFF
TRBJ1-1	-	TRBV3-1/TRBV3-2	-	TGTGCCAGCAGCCAAGATCGGGGATCTGAAGCTTTCTTT	CASSQDRGSEAFF
TRBJ1-5	-	TRBV5-6	-	TGTGCCAGCAGCTTGATCGGCGGGTTTCAAGCCCAGCATTTT	CASSLIGGFQAQHF
TRBJ2-3	-	TRBV11-2	TRBD2	TGTGCCAGCAGCTTAGGCTTTGCGGGAGGGATAACAGATACGCAGTATTTT	CASSLGFAGGITDTQYF
TRBJ1-5	-	TRBV5-8	-	TGTGCCAGCAGCGGAGGGCACGAAGATCAGCCCCAGCATTTT	CASSGGHEDQPQHF
TRBJ2-7	-	TRBV10-3	TRBD2	TGTGCCATCAGTGACCCTGCGGGGGCCTACGAGCAGTACTTC	CAISDPAGAYEQYF
TRBJ2-5	few	TRBV5-1	TRBD2	TGCGCCAGCTCGGGGGGATCTAGGGGTGAAGAGACCCAGTACTTC	CASSGGSRGEETQYF
TRBJ2-1	-	TRBV5-1	TRBD2	TGCGCCAGCAGCTTGGCCCTCGTACCGGGAGGTGGGCCTTACAATGAGCAGTTCTTC	CASSLALVPGGGPYNEQFF
TRBJ2-1	-	TRBV5-1	-	TGCGCCAGCAGCGAGGGCATCTCCTACAATGAGCAGTTCTTC	CASSEGISYNEQFF
TRBJ1-6	-	TRBV5-6	-	TGTGCCAGCTTTCGTTCGGGGGGAGCCAATAATTCACCCCTCCACTTT	CASFRSGGANNSPLHF
TRBJ2-6	once	TRBV4-3	-	TGCGCCAGCAGCCAGGTCCTGGGTACAGGATTAGATCCCTCTGGGGCCAACGTCCTGACTTTC	CASSQVLGTGLDPSGANVLTF